The rows below give T cell receptor beta chains drawn from one sample of a study of blood T cell repertoires in COVID-19. Sequencing was performed with immunoSEQ multiplex PCR; in TCRdb, only in-frame clones are kept and a portion is missing. The sample shows more than 300,000 clones, about 92% of them seen only once. Sequenced sample: PBMCs or T cells enriched from blood (not recorded which). These TCRs come from a woman aged 25 to 39 who had recovered from COVID-19. CDR3s include the opening cysteine and the closing phenylalanine or tryptophan.

j_call,v_call,cdr3_aa
TRBJ1-1,TRBV30,CAWSVGGLGTEAFF
TRBJ2-5,TRBV7-2,CASSFTGTGAGETQYF
TRBJ2-5,TRBV28,CASSFGPGLADQETQYF
TRBJ2-7,TRBV28,CASSFPLPGQTTYEQYF
TRBJ1-5,TRBV6-5,CASRPREMQPQHF
TRBJ2-5,TRBV29-1,CSVEEQNQETQYF
TRBJ2-7,TRBV5-5,CASSSRTSGGYGEQYF
TRBJ1-1,TRBV28,CASSVLGRAVTEAFF
TRBJ1-5,TRBV28,CASNVGTNQPQHF
TRBJ1-6,TRBV11-3,CASSLSMSSPLHF
TRBJ2-2,TRBV11-1,CASSLLLRGNGELFF
TRBJ2-7,TRBV7-8,CASSLGGQGYEQYF
TRBJ2-7,TRBV28,CASTNRGTYEQYF
TRBJ2-5,TRBV2,CASSKGLSETQYF
TRBJ2-3,TRBV7-9,CASSLYRGGRTDTQYF
TRBJ1-3,TRBV27,CASRIGDTIYF
TRBJ1-2,TRBV28,CASSLGRNYGYTF
TRBJ1-3,TRBV30,CAWSVSSTGNTIYF
TRBJ2-3,TRBV30,CAWSVSGTSTDTQYF
TRBJ1-2,TRBV28,CASSPRGGQNYGYTF
TRBJ2-7,TRBV7-2,CASSLAGQGGSYEQYF
TRBJ1-2,TRBV27,CASSLSGGSYGYTF
TRBJ1-1,TRBV28,CASFPPPGLNTEAFF